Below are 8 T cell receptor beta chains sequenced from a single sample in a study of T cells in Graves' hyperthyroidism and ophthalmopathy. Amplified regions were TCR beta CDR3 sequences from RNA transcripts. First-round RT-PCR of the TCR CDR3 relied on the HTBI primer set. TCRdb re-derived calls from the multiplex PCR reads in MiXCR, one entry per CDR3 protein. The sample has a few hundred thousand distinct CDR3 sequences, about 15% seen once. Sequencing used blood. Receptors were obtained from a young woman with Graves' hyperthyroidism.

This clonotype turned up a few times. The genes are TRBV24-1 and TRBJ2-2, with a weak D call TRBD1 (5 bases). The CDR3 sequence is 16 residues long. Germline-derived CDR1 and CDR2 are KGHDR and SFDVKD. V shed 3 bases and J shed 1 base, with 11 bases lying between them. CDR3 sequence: CATSDPDRGNTGELFF. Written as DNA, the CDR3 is TGTGCCACCAGTGATCCTGACAGAGGGAACACCGGGGAGCTGTTTTTT.

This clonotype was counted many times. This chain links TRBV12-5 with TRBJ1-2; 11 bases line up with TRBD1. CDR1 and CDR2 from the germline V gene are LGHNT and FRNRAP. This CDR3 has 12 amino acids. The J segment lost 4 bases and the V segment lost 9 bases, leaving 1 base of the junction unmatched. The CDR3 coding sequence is TGTGCTAGCGGACAGGGGGCCTATGGCTACACCTTC. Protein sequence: CASGQGAYGYTF.

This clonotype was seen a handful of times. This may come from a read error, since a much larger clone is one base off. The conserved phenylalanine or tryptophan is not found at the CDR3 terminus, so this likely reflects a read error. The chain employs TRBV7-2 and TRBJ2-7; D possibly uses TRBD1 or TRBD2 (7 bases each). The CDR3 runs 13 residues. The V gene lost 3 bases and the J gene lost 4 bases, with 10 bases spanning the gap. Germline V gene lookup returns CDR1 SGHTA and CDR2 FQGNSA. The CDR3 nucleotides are TGTGCCAGCAGCTTTCAGGGGGGGTACGAGCAGTACCTC. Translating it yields CASSFQGGYEQYL.

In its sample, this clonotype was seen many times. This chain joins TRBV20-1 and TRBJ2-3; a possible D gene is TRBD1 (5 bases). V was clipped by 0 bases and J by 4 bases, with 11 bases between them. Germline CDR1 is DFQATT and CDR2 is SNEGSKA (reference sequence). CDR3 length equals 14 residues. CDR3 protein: CSARDSGPPDTQYF. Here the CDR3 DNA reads TGCAGTGCTAGAGATTCAGGGCCCCCAGATACGCAGTATTTT.

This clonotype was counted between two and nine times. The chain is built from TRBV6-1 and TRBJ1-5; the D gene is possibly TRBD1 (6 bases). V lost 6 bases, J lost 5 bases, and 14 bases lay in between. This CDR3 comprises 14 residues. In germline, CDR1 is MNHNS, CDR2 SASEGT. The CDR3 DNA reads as TGTGCCAGCAGCCCCCGGGACAATCATCAGCCCCAGCATTTT. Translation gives CASSPRDNHQPQHF.

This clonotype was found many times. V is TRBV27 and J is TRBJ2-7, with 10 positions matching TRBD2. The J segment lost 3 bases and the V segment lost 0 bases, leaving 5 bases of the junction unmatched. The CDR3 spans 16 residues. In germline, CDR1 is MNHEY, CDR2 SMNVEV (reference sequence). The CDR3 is CASSLSLAGVGYEQYF. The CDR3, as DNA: TGTGCCAGCAGTTTATCCCTAGCGGGAGTAGGCTACGAGCAGTACTTC.

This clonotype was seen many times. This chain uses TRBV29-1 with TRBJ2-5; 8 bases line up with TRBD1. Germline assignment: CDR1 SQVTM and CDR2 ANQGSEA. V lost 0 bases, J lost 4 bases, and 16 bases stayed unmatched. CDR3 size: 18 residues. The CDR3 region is CSVEDGEDYRGFAETQYF. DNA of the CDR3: TGCAGCGTTGAAGACGGGGAGGATTACAGGGGGTTTGCAGAGACCCAGTACTTC.

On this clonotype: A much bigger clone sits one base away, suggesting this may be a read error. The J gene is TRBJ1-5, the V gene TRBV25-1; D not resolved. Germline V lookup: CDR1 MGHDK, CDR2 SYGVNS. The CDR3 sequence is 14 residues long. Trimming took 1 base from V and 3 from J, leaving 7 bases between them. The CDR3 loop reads CASSELEINQPQHF. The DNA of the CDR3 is TGTGCCAGCAGTGAATTAGAGATCAATCAGCCCCAGCATTTT.